Given below is one TCR beta chain in context. The antigen is not known. Naive, central memory, regulatory and stem cell-like memory cells within the CD4+ compartment were sorted using CD45RO/CCR7/CD25/CD127/CD95/CD27. The data belong to a study of beta chain features in type 1 diabetes. Study in general: Cell yields, gender and age were comparable in patients and healthy donors.

Study conclusions and caveats: TCRB CDR3 length was moderately but significantly reduced in all four CD4+ subsets of Type 1 diabetes patients. Type 1 diabetes patients had fewer VDJ junction insertions and more deletions.

This CDR3 comprises 11 residues. The V end was cut by 5 bases, the J end by 8 bases, with 10 bases between. Germline CDR1 is SGDLS and CDR2 is YYNGEE. All of the isolated RNA was reverse transcribed, so expressed TCRB transcripts were sequenced. Libraries were prepared by immunoSEQ multiplex PCR; TCRdb keeps only in-frame clonotypes and omits some of them. The sample holds 450,000 to 550,000 clones; 30% are singletons and the top ten take about 0.065%. This clonotype originated in a man between 18 and 29 years old in good health. V and J are TRBV9 and TRBJ1-2; D is unclear. Specimen: naive CD4+ T cells from blood. The CDR3 here is CASSAAEGYTF. In DNA, the CDR3 is TGTGCCAGCAGTGCCGCGGAGGGCTACACCTTC. Together with reference TRBV9 and TRBJ1-2, the CDR3 gives the full variable domain: DSGVTQTPKHLITATGQRVTLRCSPRSGDLSVYWYQQSLDQGLQFLIQYYNGEERAKGNILERFSAQQFPDLHSELNLSSLELGDSALYFCASSAAEGYTFGSGTRLTVV.